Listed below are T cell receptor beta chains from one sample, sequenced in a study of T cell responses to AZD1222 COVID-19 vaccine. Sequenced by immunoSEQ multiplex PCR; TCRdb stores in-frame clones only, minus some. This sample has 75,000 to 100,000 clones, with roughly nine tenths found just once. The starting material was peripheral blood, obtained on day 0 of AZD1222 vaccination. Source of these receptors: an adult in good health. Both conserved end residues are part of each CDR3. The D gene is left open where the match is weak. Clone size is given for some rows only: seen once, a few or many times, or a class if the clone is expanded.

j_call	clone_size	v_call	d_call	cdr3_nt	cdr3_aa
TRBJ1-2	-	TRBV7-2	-	TGTGCCAGCAGCTCTAGTTGGGAAGGCTACACCTTC	CASSSSWEGYTF
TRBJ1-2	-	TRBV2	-	TGTGCCAGCAGTGAAGGCCGGGAGGGGGGCTATGGCTACACCTTC	CASSEGREGGYGYTF
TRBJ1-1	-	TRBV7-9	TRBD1	TGTGCCAGCAGCTTAGACCTCCGGGACAGGGGAAAGGGCACTGAAGCTTTCTTT	CASSLDLRDRGKGTEAFF
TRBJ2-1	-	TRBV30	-	TGTGCCTGGAGTGTACGGTCGAGATTCAATGAGCAGTTCTTC	CAWSVRSRFNEQFF
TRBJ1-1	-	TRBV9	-	TGTGCCAGCAGCGTAGGTCTCCCAGGGACTGAAGCTTTCTTT	CASSVGLPGTEAFF
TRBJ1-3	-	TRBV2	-	TGTGCCAGCAGCCCCCGCACAGCCTCTGGAAACACCATATATTTT	CASSPRTASGNTIYF
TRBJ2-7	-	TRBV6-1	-	TGTGCCAGCAGTGTAGGACAGGGTAGATCTGGCGGGAGTCTCTACGAGCAGTACTTC	CASSVGQGRSGGSLYEQYF
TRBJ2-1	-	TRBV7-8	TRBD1	TGTGCCAGCAGCTTAGACCGGGACAGGTCCTACAATGAGCAGTTCTTC	CASSLDRDRSYNEQFF
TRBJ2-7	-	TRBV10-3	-	TGTGCCATCAGTGAGGGACAGTTCTCCTACGAGCAGTACTTC	CAISEGQFSYEQYF
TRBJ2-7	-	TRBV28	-	TGTGCCAGCAGTTTCCTCTTGTCTACACTCTCCTACGAGCAGTACTTC	CASSFLLSTLSYEQYF
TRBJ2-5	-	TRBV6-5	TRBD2	TGTGCCAGCAGTCAGCGGGAGGGAATAAAAGAGACCCAGTACTTC	CASSQREGIKETQYF
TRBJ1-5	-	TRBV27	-	TGTGCCAGCAGTTTTATTGGGGCGTATAGCAATCAGCCCCAGCATTTT	CASSFIGAYSNQPQHF
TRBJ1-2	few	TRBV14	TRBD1	TGTGCCAGCAGCCTTCAATCAGGGGGTAATGGCTACACCTTC	CASSLQSGGNGYTF
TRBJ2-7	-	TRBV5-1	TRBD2	TGCGCCAGCGGTCCGAATGGACTAGCGACGCCCTACGAGCAGTACTTC	CASGPNGLATPYEQYF
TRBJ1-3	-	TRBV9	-	TGTGCCAGCAGCGTAGACGTAGCCTTAGTTGGAAACACCATATATTTT	CASSVDVALVGNTIYF
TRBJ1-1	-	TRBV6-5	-	TGTGCCAGCAGTTACTCGACAGGAATTGGTACTGAAGCTTTCTTT	CASSYSTGIGTEAFF
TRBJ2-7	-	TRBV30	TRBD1	TGTGCCTGGTCCCCGGGACAGGGGAGAAACGAGCAGTACTTC	CAWSPGQGRNEQYF
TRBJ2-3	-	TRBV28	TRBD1	TGTGCCAGCAGCCTGACAGGGGGCGCAGATACGCAGTATTTT	CASSLTGGADTQYF
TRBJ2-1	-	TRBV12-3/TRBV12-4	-	TGTGCCAGCAGCCCCCGGAGGGGGGATGAGCAGTTCTTC	CASSPRRGDEQFF
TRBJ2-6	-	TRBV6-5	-	TGTGCCAGCAGTTACTCAGGGACTGGGGCCAACGTCCTGACTTTC	CASSYSGTGANVLTF
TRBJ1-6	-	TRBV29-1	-	TGCAGCGTCGCCGGGACACCTAATTCACCCCTCCACTTT	CSVAGTPNSPLHF
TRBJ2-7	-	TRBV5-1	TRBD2	TGCGCCAGCACCCTCGGGGGGGATTTAACCTACGAGCAGTACTTC	CASTLGGDLTYEQYF
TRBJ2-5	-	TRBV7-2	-	TGTGCCAGCAGCTTAGGGGGGTATACGGGCGGGACCCAGTACTTC	CASSLGGYTGGTQYF
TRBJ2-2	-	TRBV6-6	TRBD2	TGTGCCAGCTGCCGGGAGGGCCCCACCGGGGAGCTGTTTTTT	CASCREGPTGELFF
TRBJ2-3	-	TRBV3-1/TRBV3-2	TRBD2	TGTGCCAGCAGCCACCCGGGACTAGCGGGATTAGGCACAGATACGCAGTATTTT	CASSHPGLAGLGTDTQYF
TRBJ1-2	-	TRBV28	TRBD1	TGTGCCAGCAGTCCCGGCGGAGGGGGCGGTGGCTACACCTTC	CASSPGGGGGGYTF
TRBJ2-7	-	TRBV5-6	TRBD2	TGTGCCAGCAGCTTGGGTAGCGGGAGGGGGTACTTC	CASSLGSGRGYF
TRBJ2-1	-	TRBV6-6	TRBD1	TGTGCCAGCAGAGCCGGGACAGGGATCTTTAATGAGCAGTTCTTC	CASRAGTGIFNEQFF
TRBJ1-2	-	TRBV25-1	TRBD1	TGTGCCAGCAGTGGCGGGACAGGGCTATGGGGCTACACCTTC	CASSGGTGLWGYTF
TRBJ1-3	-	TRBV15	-	TGTGCCACCAGCAGAGATACAGGGAGCCGCTCTGGAAACACCATATATTTT	CATSRDTGSRSGNTIYF
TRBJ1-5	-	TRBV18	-	TGTGCCAGCTCATCGTTAGGGGCCAGCAATCAGCCCCAGCATTTT	CASSSLGASNQPQHF
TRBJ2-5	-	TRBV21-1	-	TGTGCCAGCAGCAAGGGACTAGCCCAGGAGACCCAGTACTTC	CASSKGLAQETQYF
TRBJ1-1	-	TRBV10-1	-	TGCGCCAGCAGTGAGTCCTGGGGGGCAGGGACCCTGAACACTGAAGCTTTCTTT	CASSESWGAGTLNTEAFF
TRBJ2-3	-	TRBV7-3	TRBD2	TGTGCCAGCAGCTCCGGGACTAGTTTCATGGATACGCAGTATTTT	CASSSGTSFMDTQYF
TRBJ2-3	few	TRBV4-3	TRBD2	TGCGCCAGCAGCCAAAGGGGACTAGCGCCAGCGGGAGCCACAGATACGCAGTATTTT	CASSQRGLAPAGATDTQYF
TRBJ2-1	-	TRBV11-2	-	TGTGCCAGCAGCCAGCTAAGGGGCTCCTACAATGAGCAGTTCTTC	CASSQLRGSYNEQFF
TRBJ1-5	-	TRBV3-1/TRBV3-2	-	TGTGCCAGCAGCACGTTAGGGGAACAGCCCCAGCATTTT	CASSTLGEQPQHF
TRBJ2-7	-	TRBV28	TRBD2	TGTGCCAGCAGTTTGCTAGCGGGTGCCTACGAGCAGTACTTC	CASSLLAGAYEQYF
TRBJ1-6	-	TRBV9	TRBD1	TGTGCCAGCAGCACAGGGGGCGGCAGGGATGATTCACCCCTCCACTTT	CASSTGGGRDDSPLHF
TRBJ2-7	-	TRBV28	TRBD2	TGTGCCAGCAGTGGGCCGGGGGGAACCTACGAGCAGTACTTC	CASSGPGGTYEQYF
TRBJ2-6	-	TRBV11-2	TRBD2	TGTGCCAGCAGCTTCCGACTAGCGGGGAACTCTGGGGCCAACGTCCTGACTTTC	CASSFRLAGNSGANVLTF
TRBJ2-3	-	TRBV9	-	TGTGCCAGCAGCGACGCAGATACGCAGTATTTT	CASSDADTQYF
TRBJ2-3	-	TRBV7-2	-	TGTGCCAGCAGCTTTTCGAGGGACGCAGATACGCAGTATTTT	CASSFSRDADTQYF
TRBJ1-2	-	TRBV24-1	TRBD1	TGTGCCACCAGTGATGGGGACAGAGGCTATGGCTACACCTTC	CATSDGDRGYGYTF
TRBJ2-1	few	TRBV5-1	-	TGCGCCAGCAGCTTGGTGCCTAGCGCCAATGAGCAGTTCTTC	CASSLVPSANEQFF